These 8 T cell receptor beta chains originate from one sample sequenced in a study of neurological immune-mediated disorders. TCRdb reprocessed the 5' RACE reads with MiXCR, giving one entry per CDR3 protein. The sample holds about 48,000 distinct CDR3 sequences, under 30% seen once. Input material: PBMCs. The source is a woman aged 70-85 years in good health.

By proportion, this clonotype is medium-sized (0.01 to 0.1%). The chain recombines TRBV3-1 with TRBJ2-5, with D hard to call. Germline V gene sequence: CDR1 LGHDT, CDR2 YNNKEL (reference sequence). The CDR3 loop spans 13 amino acids. V lost 1 base and J 5 bases, leaving 8 bases between the germline ends. CDR3 DNA sequence: TGTGCCAGCAGCCAAGTCAGGTTGGAGACCCAGTACTTC. The encoded protein is CASSQVRLETQYF.

The table lists this clonotype with many counts. This sequence joins TRBV6-2 or TRBV6-3 and TRBJ1-5, with D uncertain. The V end lost 6 bases, the J end lost 5 bases, and 17 bases lay between the germline ends. The CDR3 extends over 15 amino acids. Germline CDR1 MNHEY, CDR2 SVGEGT. The CDR3 DNA follows: TGTGCCAGCAGACAACGACACGGGTTGGATCAGCCCCAGCATTTT. It is translated as CASRQRHGLDQPQHF.

In its sample, this clonotype was seen many times. V and J are TRBV5-1 and TRBJ2-7; TRBD1 matches at 7 bases. Germline lookup yields CDR1 SGHRS and CDR2 YFSETQ. V was pared by 2 bases and J by 2 bases, with 7 bases of the junction left unmatched. The CDR3 has 15 amino acids. This CDR3 reads CASSFWTGPTYEQYF. The CDR3 DNA follows: TGCGCCAGCAGCTTTTGGACAGGACCTACCTACGAGCAGTACTTC.

There are many counts of this clonotype. The chain couples TRBV10-3 to TRBJ2-7, with D possibly being TRBD1 or TRBD2 (5 bases each). The CDR3 length is 16 residues. The germline gives CDR1 ENHRY, CDR2 SYGVKD. With 2 bases removed from V and 3 bases from J, the gap between germline ends came to 17 bases. The CDR3 region is CAISEPTSRGFYEQYF. Written as DNA, the CDR3 is TGTGCCATCAGTGAGCCAACTAGTAGGGGATTCTACGAGCAGTACTTC.

V is TRBV3-1 and J is TRBJ2-7; D is perhaps TRBD2 (6 bases). From germline, CDR1 is LGHDT and CDR2 YNNKEL (reference sequence). The CDR3 length is 13 residues. V dropped 4 bases and J dropped 4 bases, with 11 bases sitting between them. The DNA of the CDR3 is TGTGCCAGCAGCCGACGGGGAGGTTACGAGCAGTACTTC. Encoded protein: CASSRRGGYEQYF.

This clonotype has a count of ten or more. The chain is built from TRBV7-7 and TRBJ2-5; TRBD1 might be the D (7 bases). CDR1 is SSHAT, CDR2 FNYEAQ, per germline (reference sequence). V lost 8 bases and J lost 5, with 15 bases in between. The CDR3 totals 13 residues. The CDR3 DNA reads as TGTGCCAGCGGCCATCAGGGGGGCGAGACCCAGTACTTC. It encodes CASGHQGGETQYF.

In this sample, this clonotype turned up many times. The chain recombines TRBV6-5 with TRBJ2-7; D is unclear. V lost 5 bases and J 6 bases, leaving 14 bases between the germline ends. The CDR3 runs to 13 residues. Germline V CDR1 and CDR2: MNHEY, SVGAGI. CDR3 DNA: TGTGCCAGCAGTCCTCGACTTTACCCCGAGCAGTACTTC. Residues: CASSPRLYPEQYF.

This clonotype was recorded at least ten times. J is TRBJ1-6 and V is TRBV20-1; possible D gene TRBD1, 6 bases. Between the trimmed V and J ends, which lost 5 bases and 7 bases, there was a span of 18 bases. Per the germline V gene, CDR1 is DFQATT and CDR2 is SNEGSKA (reference sequence). The CDR3 contains 15 residues. The CDR3, as DNA: TGCAGTGCTCGAAATCAGGGGAAAGGGAATTCACCCCTCCACTTT. It specifies CSARNQGKGNSPLHF.